Here is one T cell receptor beta chain with its context. The antigen is unknown. The data are from a study of radiotherapy plus CTLA-4 blockade in lung cancer. The CDR3 is 13 residues long. Trimming took 6 bases from V and 1 from J; bases not matched to a gene: 6. The germline V gene encodes CDR1 SQVTM and CDR2 ANQGSEA. Study-wide findings and caveats: Researchers report tumor-derived TCR clones expanding in blood after radiotherapy plus ipilimumab.

Assay used: immunoSEQ multiplex PCR; TCRdb lists only in-frame clones, some missing. The sample holds 40,000 to 50,000 clones, 73% seen once. Sequencing was performed on peripheral blood, taken from a patient treated with radiotherapy plus ipilimumab. The chain recombines TRBV29-1 with TRBJ2-7; 7 bases fit TRBD1. The TCR originated in a human donor with non-small cell lung cancer who had a complete response to radiotherapy plus ipilimumab. The CDR3 loop is CSVGTVGSYEQYF. In nucleotides, the CDR3 is TGCAGCGTAGGGACAGTTGGGTCCTACGAGCAGTACTTC.